Listed below are T cell receptor beta chains from one sample, sequenced in a study of sequential checkpoint blockade in melanoma. TCRdb's table, derived via immunoSEQ multiplex PCR, lists solely in-frame clones and lacks some. The table lists roughly 18,000 clones, 26% of them singletons. The sample was tumor tissue (inferred from file names), taken from a patient given nivolumab and ipilimumab in sequence. The origin of the receptors is a human donor with melanoma. The CDR3 runs from the conserved cysteine through the conserved F or W. The order of the fields is V gene, D gene, clone size, J gene, CDR3 DNA, CDR3 protein. A D gene is named only where the DNA matches it firmly. The listing skips clone size in some rows; elsewhere it reads once, few, many or a size class.

v_call: TRBV19
d_call: .
clone_size: .
j_call: TRBJ2-7
cdr3_nt: TGTGCCAGCGCAAACCCCGGGACAAGCTACGAGCAGTACTTC
cdr3_aa: CASANPGTSYEQYF

v_call: TRBV9
d_call: .
clone_size: .
j_call: TRBJ2-7
cdr3_nt: TGTGCCAGCAGCGTAGATACAGGTTTAGCTGGGGACGAGCAGTACTTC
cdr3_aa: CASSVDTGLAGDEQYF

v_call: TRBV11-3
d_call: TRBD2
clone_size: many
j_call: TRBJ2-5
cdr3_nt: TGTGCCAGCAGCTTGGATACAGCGGGAGTCTTAGAGACCCAGTACTTC
cdr3_aa: CASSLDTAGVLETQYF

v_call: TRBV14
d_call: TRBD2
clone_size: .
j_call: TRBJ2-7
cdr3_nt: TGTGCCAGCAGCCCCACGGGGAGGGGAAAAGGGTTGGGCGAGCAGTACTTC
cdr3_aa: CASSPTGRGKGLGEQYF

v_call: TRBV15
d_call: TRBD2
clone_size: once
j_call: TRBJ2-3
cdr3_nt: TGTGCCACCAGCAGGATCCACAAACTAGCGGCCGGCACAGATACGCAGTATTTT
cdr3_aa: CATSRIHKLAAGTDTQYF

v_call: TRBV14
d_call: .
clone_size: once
j_call: TRBJ2-2
cdr3_nt: TGTGCCAGCAGCCAGGTGTGTACGGGACGCCCGGGTTGGGGCACCGGGGAGCTGTTTTTT
cdr3_aa: CASSQVCTGRPGWGTGELFF

v_call: TRBV6-8
d_call: .
clone_size: .
j_call: TRBJ2-5
cdr3_nt: TGTGCCAGCATGGACAGACAAGAGACCCAGTACTTC
cdr3_aa: CASMDRQETQYF

v_call: TRBV19
d_call: TRBD1
clone_size: .
j_call: TRBJ1-2
cdr3_nt: TGTGCCAGTAGTATCAGACAGGGGCTGGGGCATGGCTACACCTTC
cdr3_aa: CASSIRQGLGHGYTF

v_call: TRBV6-8
d_call: TRBD1
clone_size: .
j_call: TRBJ2-5
cdr3_nt: TGTGCCAGCAGCAGGGACAGAGGCGAGACCCAGTACTTC
cdr3_aa: CASSRDRGETQYF

v_call: TRBV23-1
d_call: .
clone_size: few
j_call: TRBJ2-3
cdr3_nt: TGCGCCAGCAGCTTGGGGGGCCCAGATACGCAGTATTTT
cdr3_aa: CASSLGGPDTQYF

v_call: TRBV11-3
d_call: TRBD2
clone_size: few
j_call: TRBJ2-2
cdr3_nt: TGTGCCAGCAGCTTAGGACTAGCGGGAGTATCCGGGGAGCTGTTTTTT
cdr3_aa: CASSLGLAGVSGELFF

v_call: TRBV28
d_call: .
clone_size: .
j_call: TRBJ2-7
cdr3_nt: TGTGCCAGCAGCTCCCTGGCGGGACTCGCAACCGAGCAGTACTTC
cdr3_aa: CASSSLAGLATEQYF

v_call: TRBV6-8
d_call: TRBD1
clone_size: .
j_call: TRBJ1-1
cdr3_nt: TGTGCCAGCAGTTACCAGAGACAGGGAAACACTGAAGCTTTCTTT
cdr3_aa: CASSYQRQGNTEAFF

v_call: TRBV11-3
d_call: .
clone_size: .
j_call: TRBJ2-5
cdr3_nt: TGTGCCAGCAGTCAACTGCCGGGGTTAGAGACCCAGTACTTC
cdr3_aa: CASSQLPGLETQYF

v_call: TRBV7-6
d_call: TRBD2
clone_size: many
j_call: TRBJ2-5
cdr3_nt: TGTGCCAGCAGCCCCACTAGCGGGAAGGCAGAGACCCAGTACTTC
cdr3_aa: CASSPTSGKAETQYF

v_call: TRBV11-3
d_call: .
clone_size: few
j_call: TRBJ2-7
cdr3_nt: TGTGCCAGCAGCCAACGGTTTGGCAGCGCCTACGAGCAGTACTTC
cdr3_aa: CASSQRFGSAYEQYF

v_call: TRBV19
d_call: TRBD2
clone_size: .
j_call: TRBJ2-4
cdr3_nt: TGTGCCAGTAGTCGTAGACTAGCGGGGGGGATCCAAAACATTCAGTACTTC
cdr3_aa: CASSRRLAGGIQNIQYF

v_call: TRBV6-8
d_call: TRBD1
clone_size: .
j_call: TRBJ2-2
cdr3_nt: TGTGCCAGCAGTCCACAGGGACAGGGGGCCGGGGAGCTGTTTTTT
cdr3_aa: CASSPQGQGAGELFF

v_call: TRBV5-1
d_call: TRBD2
clone_size: .
j_call: TRBJ2-7
cdr3_nt: TGCGCCAGCAGCTTGGTAAGGGGACTAGCGGCCTATTCCTACGAGCAGTACTTC
cdr3_aa: CASSLVRGLAAYSYEQYF

v_call: TRBV11-3
d_call: .
clone_size: few
j_call: TRBJ2-7
cdr3_nt: TGTGCCAGCAGCCCACAGGGATCAGTCGGCGAGCAGTACTTC
cdr3_aa: CASSPQGSVGEQYF

v_call: TRBV11-3
d_call: TRBD2
clone_size: .
j_call: TRBJ2-3
cdr3_nt: TGTGCCAGCAGCCCTCGGGTAGCGGGGGTTGATACGCAGTATTTT
cdr3_aa: CASSPRVAGVDTQYF

v_call: TRBV6-8
d_call: .
clone_size: few
j_call: TRBJ1-5
cdr3_nt: TGTGCCAGCAGCCGCACCGGGGATTATAGCAATCAGCCCCAGCATTTT
cdr3_aa: CASSRTGDYSNQPQHF

v_call: TRBV6-8
d_call: TRBD2
clone_size: few
j_call: TRBJ2-3
cdr3_nt: TGTGCCAGCAGTGAGACTAGCGGGGGGGTAGATACGCAGTATTTT
cdr3_aa: CASSETSGGVDTQYF